This T cell receptor (beta chain) was captured in a study of T cell responses to AZD1222 COVID-19 vaccine. Study-wide findings and caveats: The number of AZD1222 recipients seropositive at baseline was only 5 to 7.

Sequencing used immunoSEQ multiplex PCR; TCRdb keeps in-frame clones, though not all of them. The data contain 130,000 or so clones, about 90% of them singletons. Of note for this clone: Its specificity is unknown.

The sequenced sample was peripheral blood, obtained 28 days after the second AZD1222 dose. The clonotype originates from an adult who received the AZD1222 COVID-19 vaccine.

The CDR3 sequence: CASSLLAGGPPNEQYF. CDR3 in DNA: TGTGCCAGCAGTTTACTAGCGGGAGGGCCCCCCAACGAGCAGTACTTC. The chain couples TRBV27 to TRBJ2-7, with 12 bases fitting TRBD2. Germline V gene lookup returns CDR1 MNHEY and CDR2 SMNVEV (reference sequence). The CDR3 has 16 amino acids. V lost 2 bases to trimming and J lost 5 bases; unmatched junction nucleotides: 7.